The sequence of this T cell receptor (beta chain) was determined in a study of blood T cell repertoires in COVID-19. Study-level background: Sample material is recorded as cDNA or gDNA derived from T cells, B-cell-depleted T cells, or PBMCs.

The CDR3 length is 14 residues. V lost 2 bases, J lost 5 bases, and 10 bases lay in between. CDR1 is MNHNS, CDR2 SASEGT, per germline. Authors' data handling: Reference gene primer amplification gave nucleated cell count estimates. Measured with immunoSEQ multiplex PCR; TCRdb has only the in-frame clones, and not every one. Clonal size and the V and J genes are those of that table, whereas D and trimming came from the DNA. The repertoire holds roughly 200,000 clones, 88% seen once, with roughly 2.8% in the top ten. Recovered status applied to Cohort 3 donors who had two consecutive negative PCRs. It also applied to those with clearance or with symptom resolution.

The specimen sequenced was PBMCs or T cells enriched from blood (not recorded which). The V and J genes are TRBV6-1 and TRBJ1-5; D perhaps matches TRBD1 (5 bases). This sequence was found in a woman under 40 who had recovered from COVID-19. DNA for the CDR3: TGTGCCAGCAGTGAACTTTGGGGGGATCAGCCCCAGCATTTT. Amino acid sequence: CASSELWGDQPQHF.